Given below is one T cell receptor beta chain in context. The CDR3 sequence is 15 residues long. Germline V CDR1 and CDR2: MDHEN, SYDVKM. The V end was cut by 7 bases, the J end by 4 bases, with 20 bases between. TCRdb's table, derived via immunoSEQ multiplex PCR, lists solely in-frame clones and lacks some. In the table there are roughly 86,000 clones, roughly four fifths of which are singletons. The data are from a study of blood T cell repertoires in COVID-19. Study-wide context: The analysed material was cDNA or gDNA that came from T cells, B-cell-depleted T cells, or PBMCs.

The source material was peripheral blood. The sequence came from a human donor in a cohort sampled during active COVID-19. This chain uses TRBV28 with TRBJ2-7; perhaps TRBD1 as D (6 bases). DNA for the CDR3: TGTGCCAGCACCCCCCCCTCAGGGGCTTTATACGAGCAGTACTTC. It is translated as CASTPPSGALYEQYF.